This passage covers 20 T cell receptor beta chains from one sample sequenced in a study of blood T cell repertoires in COVID-19. This table comes from immunoSEQ multiplex PCR, and its TCRdb copy is limited to in-frame clones, with some not included. Counted here are 50,000 or so clones, 84% occurring once; the ten biggest clones make up around 2.7%. The sample taken for sequencing was peripheral blood. The receptors come from a man aged 50 to 60 with acute or convalescent COVID-19.

J is TRBJ2-1 and V is TRBV28; tentatively, D is TRBD2 (6 bases). The V end lost 7 bases, the J end lost 10 bases, and 17 bases lay between the germline ends. The CDR3 runs 13 residues. Germline values: CDR1 MDHEN, CDR2 SYDVKM. The CDR3 region has the DNA TGTGCCAGCACCCTAGGCGTCGCGGGAGAGCAGTTCTTC. This gives the protein CASTLGVAGEQFF.

The chain uses TRBV28 and TRBJ1-3; D might be TRBD1 (6 bases). Germline loops: CDR1 MDHEN, CDR2 SYDVKM. CDR3 size: 14 residues. With 5 bases removed from V and 2 bases from J, the gap between germline ends came to 10 bases. CDR3: CASSGTGTGNTIYF. The CDR3 coding sequence is TGTGCCAGCAGTGGCACAGGGACTGGAAACACCATATATTTT.

This chain links TRBV9 with TRBJ1-4, with 9 nucleotides matching TRBD1. The CDR3 runs 15 residues. V was pared by 1 base and J by 7 bases, with 5 bases of the junction left unmatched. The germline V gene encodes CDR1 SGDLS and CDR2 YYNGEE. CDR3 coding DNA: TGTGCCAGCAGCGTAACCGGGACAGGGACTGAAAAACTGTTTTTT. Translated, it gives CASSVTGTGTEKLFF.

The chain is built from TRBV29-1 and TRBJ2-7, with D perhaps TRBD2 (6 bases). Trimming took 3 bases from V and 5 from J, leaving 14 bases between them. This CDR3 region has 13 residues. Germline CDR1 is SQVTM and CDR2 is ANQGSEA. CDR3 sequence: CSVDPGRGNEQYF. CDR3 in DNA: TGCAGCGTTGACCCCGGGAGAGGCAACGAGCAGTACTTC.

The rearrangement joins TRBV20-1 to TRBJ2-5; perhaps TRBD1 as D (6 bases). This CDR3 comprises 13 residues. Germline assignment: CDR1 DFQATT and CDR2 SNEGSKA (reference sequence). The V end lost 3 bases, the J end lost 4 bases, and 12 bases lay between the germline ends. The CDR3 loop reads CSASRQGRETQYF. The CDR3 DNA reads as TGCAGTGCTAGTCGTCAGGGGAGAGAGACCCAGTACTTC.

The chain couples TRBV10-3 to TRBJ2-4, with 9 bases lining up with TRBD1. CDR1 is ENHRY, CDR2 SYGVKD, per germline. V trimming: 2 bases; J trimming: 5 bases; junction bases outside the gene matches: 4. The CDR3 is 15 residues long. CDR3 sequence (DNA): TGTGCCATCAGTGAGAACAGGGGGCGGGAAAACATTCAGTACTTC. Protein product: CAISENRGRENIQYF.

The chain employs TRBV6-5 and TRBJ1-4, with D uncertain. Germline CDR1 reads MNHEY; CDR2 reads SVGAGI. This CDR3 is built from 15 residues. The V gene lost 0 bases and the J gene lost 7 bases, with 12 bases spanning the gap. In DNA, the CDR3 is TGTGCCAGCAGTTACTCGACCTCCGGAGGTGAAAAACTGTTTTTT. Translating it yields CASSYSTSGGEKLFF.

This chain uses TRBV4-2 with TRBJ1-6; possibly TRBD1 for D (6 bases). There are 17 residues in the CDR3. The V gene's germline CDR1 is LGHNA and CDR2 YNFKEQ. V lost 1 base and J 6 bases, leaving 16 bases between the germline ends. CDR3 bases: TGTGCCAGCAGCCAAGGGACAGTTCTAGGTGGTAATTCACCCCTCCACTTT. Translation: CASSQGTVLGGNSPLHF.

The V and J genes are TRBV7-3 and TRBJ2-2; the match to TRBD2 covers 8 bases. The CDR3 runs 17 residues. With 4 bases clipped from V and 6 bases from J, the junction kept 13 bases outside the gene matches. Germline values: CDR1 SGHTA, CDR2 FQGTGA. CDR3 nucleotide sequence: TGTGCCAGCAGCTCCCGGACTAGCCACCTAGGTTCCGGGGAGCTGTTTTTT. The encoded protein is CASSSRTSHLGSGELFF.

V gene TRBV6-5 combines with J gene TRBJ1-1; perhaps TRBD1 as D (5 bases). Germline CDR1 and CDR2: MNHEY and SVGAGI. The CDR3 runs 13 residues. Trimming took off 6 bases at V and 1 base at J, with 9 bases between the two ends. This CDR3 reads CASRLRENTEAFF. CDR3 in DNA: TGTGCCAGCAGGCTCAGGGAGAACACTGAAGCTTTCTTT.

As to this clone: At one boundary the junction diverges from the germline segment, which might be a read error. The chain links TRBV13 to TRBJ2-1; 7 nucleotides line up with TRBD2. Germline CDR1 PRHDT, CDR2 FYEKMQ (reference sequence). The CDR3 runs to 15 residues. CDR3 sequence reads: CASSSGLAANNEQFF. The CDR3 nucleotides are TGTGCCAGTAGCTCAGGGCTAGCGGCAAACAATGAGCAGTTCTTC.

J is TRBJ2-7 and V is TRBV9, with 9 bases lining up with TRBD2. This CDR3 region has 16 residues. J lost 3 bases, V lost 4 bases, and 11 bases had no gene match. Looked up from germline, CDR1 is SGDLS and CDR2 is YYNGEE. The CDR3 DNA reads as TGTGCCAGCAGCCCCCCTTCCAGCGGGGGGCTCTACGAGCAGTACTTC. Residues: CASSPPSSGGLYEQYF.

This chain links TRBV11-3 with TRBJ2-1, with 9 bases that match TRBD2. This CDR3 is built from 15 residues. J gave up 2 bases and V 1 base, and 0 bases lay outside the gene matches. Per the germline V gene, CDR1 is SGHNT and CDR2 is YENEEA. The CDR3 loop is CASSLASGTYNEQFF. CDR3 DNA: TGTGCCAGCAGCTTAGCTAGCGGGACCTACAATGAGCAGTTCTTC.

This chain uses TRBV28 with TRBJ1-5, with D possibly TRBD1 on 6 matching bases. The germline V and J ends were trimmed by 6 bases and 5 bases, with 14 bases remaining between them. The germline V gene has CDR1 MDHEN and CDR2 SYDVKM. The CDR3 runs 14 residues. The CDR3 bases are TGTGCCAGCAGATCAACAGGGATTTATCAGCCCCAGCATTTT. As protein: CASRSTGIYQPQHF. The full variable domain, in which reference TRBV28 and TRBJ1-5 provide the parts outside the CDR3, is DVKVTQSSRYLVKRTGEKVFLECVQDMDHENMFWYRQDPGLGLRLIYFSYDVKMKEKGDIPEGYSVSREKKERFSLILESASTNQTSMYLCASRSTGIYQPQHFGDGTRLSIL.

V gene TRBV9 combines with J gene TRBJ1-4; maybe TRBD1 (5 bases). The CDR3 contains 15 residues. Germline V gene lookup returns CDR1 SGDLS and CDR2 YYNGEE. V gave up 0 bases and J gave up 1 base, with 7 bases separating them. The CDR3 DNA sequence: TGTGCCAGCAGCGTAGCGGACATAACTAATGAAAAACTGTTTTTT. This codes for CASSVADITNEKLFF.

In this sample, this clone turned up a few times. J is TRBJ2-7 and V is TRBV27; weak D call: TRBD1 (5 bases). CDR3 length: 15 residues. The V end was cut by 2 bases, the J end by 3 bases, with 14 bases between. The germline V gene has CDR1 MNHEY and CDR2 SMNVEV (reference sequence). The CDR3 loop reads CASSLRQGPNYEQYF. CDR3 sequence (DNA): TGTGCCAGCAGTTTAAGGCAGGGCCCTAACTACGAGCAGTACTTC.

The chain joins TRBV7-6 to TRBJ2-7; D may be TRBD2 (5 bases). V lost 7 bases and J lost 4, with 14 bases in between. This CDR3 is built from 13 residues. Per germline, CDR1 SGHVS and CDR2 FNYEAQ. The CDR3 sequence is CASTALPGYEQYF. The CDR3 bases are TGTGCCAGCACCGCATTACCGGGATACGAGCAGTACTTC.

The V gene is TRBV5-1, the J gene TRBJ1-2; TRBD1 agrees at 8 bases. Unmatched junction bases numbered 6, after V lost 3 bases and J lost 8 bases. The CDR3 contains 13 residues. CDR1 and CDR2 from the germline V gene are SGHRS and YFSETQ. CDR3 coding DNA: TGCGCCAGCAGCTATGACAGGGGCGACGGCTACACCTTC. This codes for CASSYDRGDGYTF.

V gene TRBV27 combines with J gene TRBJ2-7, with TRBD2 matching 11 bases. The CDR3 is made up of 13 amino acids. Germline V CDR1 and CDR2: MNHEY, SMNVEV (reference sequence). The V and J ends lost 10 bases and 1 base, in that order; junction bases with no gene match: 3. DNA for the CDR3: TGTGCCACGGGACTAGCGGAATCCTACGAGCAGTACTTC. This gives the protein CATGLAESYEQYF.

The sample holds one count of this clone. The V gene is TRBV2, the J gene TRBJ2-2; 10 bases align to TRBD1. The CDR3 consists of 14 residues. The J segment lost 8 bases and the V segment lost 7 bases, leaving 7 bases of the junction unmatched. Germline-derived CDR1 and CDR2 are SNHLY and FYNNEI. The CDR3 region has the DNA TGTGCCAGCAACCGACAGGGGGCGGGGGGGGAGCTGTTTTTT. Its protein product is CASNRQGAGGELFF.